This T cell receptor (beta chain) was captured in a study of T cell responses to AZD1222 COVID-19 vaccine. Study overall: Second doses that came at about 4 or about 12 weeks were put together. Study-level findings and limits: The repertoires were collected only after the peak T cell response. Spike-specific TCR breadth and depth rose after two AZD1222 doses. Clonal diversity was possibly underestimated; the donors were predominantly white British and more often female.

Assay: immunoSEQ multiplex PCR; the TCRdb copy retains only in-frame clones and omits some. The sample consists of approximately 100,000 clones, about 95% of them appearing once. The ends lost 7 bases at V and 1 base at J; junction bases unmatched: 7. Looked up from germline, CDR1 is MNHEY and CDR2 is SVGAGI. This CDR3 is built from 15 residues. Concerning this clone: Its target is not known.

This TCR was sampled from an adult in good health. This sample comprised peripheral blood, obtained on day 0 of AZD1222 vaccination. V and J are TRBV6-5 and TRBJ1-1; 9 bases are shared with TRBD1. The CDR3 loop reads CASTSTGGRNTEAFF. CDR3 coding DNA: TGTGCCAGCACCTCGACAGGGGGAAGGAACACTGAAGCTTTCTTT.